Listed here are 14 T cell receptor beta chains from one sample, sequenced in a study of shared clonotypes between healthy human individuals. Terminally differentiated effector memory CD45RA+ cells were left out of the naive CD8 fraction, which was CD45RO-negative and positively selected for CCR7. Here immunoSEQ multiplex PCR was the method, and the copy in TCRdb shows in-frame clones only, minus some. Among 1.5 million to 2.5 million clones listed, about 95% were seen once. The sequenced sample was naive CD8+ T cells sorted from blood. The receptors originated from a young man in good health.

The chain carries TRBV30 and TRBJ1-1; no clear D gene. Germline lookup yields CDR1 GTSNPN and CDR2 SVGIG (reference sequence). The CDR3 length is 13 residues. V was pared by 4 bases and J by 1 base, with 10 bases between. This CDR3 reads CAWIEIENTEAFF. In DNA, the CDR3 is TGTGCCTGGATAGAGATAGAGAACACTGAAGCTTTCTTT.

This rearrangement joins TRBV19 to TRBJ2-1; no clear D. Trimming removed 7 bases at V and 0 bases at J, with 13 bases between. Germline CDR1 and CDR2: LNHDA and SQIVND (reference sequence). The CDR3 is made up of 15 amino acids. The CDR3 reads CASTDDTHSYNEQFF. The CDR3 DNA reads as TGTGCCAGTACTGACGACACCCACTCCTACAATGAGCAGTTCTTC.

The chain carries TRBV15 and TRBJ1-5; D gene unclear. CDR3 length equals 17 residues. V was clipped by 5 bases and J by 2 bases, with 19 bases between them. CDR1 and CDR2 (germline): LNHNV, YYDKDF (reference sequence). CDR3 nucleotides: TGTGCCACCAGCGGCCAGGTCGGGAGGTCGGGCAATCAGCCCCAGCATTTT. As protein: CATSGQVGRSGNQPQHF.

Of note for this clone: In the same sample, other DNA sequences code for this CDR3. The gene calls are TRBV11-2 and TRBJ2-7; D is undetermined. Trimming cost V 1 base and J 2 bases, with 9 bases left between them. The CDR3 is 14 residues long. From germline, CDR1 is SGHAT and CDR2 FQNNGV. The CDR3 loop is CASSLAGPTYEQYF. The CDR3 nucleotides read TGTGCCAGCAGCTTAGCGGGCCCAACCTACGAGCAGTACTTC.

The chain links TRBV5-6 to TRBJ2-4; unclear D gene. V was pared by 0 bases and J by 5 bases, with 6 bases between. CDR1 is SGHDT and CDR2 is YYEEEE in the germline V gene. The CDR3 is 13 amino acids. CDR3 residues: CASSLALQNIQYF. The CDR3 DNA reads as TGTGCCAGCAGCTTGGCCCTACAAAACATTCAGTACTTC.

The V call is TRBV7-3, the J call TRBJ2-6; no clear D gene. The CDR3 has 13 residues. V gave up 4 bases and J gave up 0 bases, with 1 base separating them. CDR1 is SGHTA and CDR2 is FQGTGA in the germline V gene. The CDR3 DNA reads as TGTGCCAGCAGCTCCTCTGGGGCCAACGTCCTGACTTTC. Its protein is CASSSSGANVLTF.

The chain couples TRBV2 to TRBJ1-2, with 11 bases aligning to TRBD1. The germline V gene has CDR1 SNHLY and CDR2 FYNNEI. With 3 bases clipped from V and 8 bases from J, the junction kept 8 bases outside the gene matches. The CDR3 is made up of 15 amino acids. CDR3 nucleotide sequence: TGTGCCAGCAGTGAGGGACAGGGGGGGGTCGGCGGCTACACCTTC. Protein: CASSEGQGGVGGYTF.

The chain recombines TRBV9 with TRBJ1-6; TRBD1 agrees at 7 bases. Germline CDR1 reads SGDLS; CDR2 reads YYNGEE. This CDR3 is built from 14 residues. J lost 8 bases, V lost 6 bases, and 8 bases had no gene match. CDR3 loop: CASNLNTGDSPLHF. The CDR3 bases are TGTGCCAGCAATCTGAACACAGGGGATTCACCCCTCCACTTT.

V usage is TRBV6-8 and J usage is TRBJ2-4, with D possibly called TRBD1 or TRBD2 (5 bases each). Germline values: CDR1 MNHGY, CDR2 SAAAGT. Between the trimmed V and J ends, which lost 6 bases and 4 bases, there was a span of 19 bases. The CDR3 covers 16 residues. The CDR3 coding sequence is TGTGCCAGCAGGGCGATTCCCGGGACCCATAAAAACATTCAGTACTTC. It encodes CASRAIPGTHKNIQYF.

This clone was observed a single time. Other nucleotide sequences in the sample specify the same CDR3. J is TRBJ2-7 and V is TRBV28, with a possible D match to TRBD1 (5 bases). The V gene lost 3 bases and the J gene lost 7 bases, with 13 bases spanning the gap. Germline V CDR1 and CDR2: MDHEN, SYDVKM. The CDR3 consists of 13 residues. CDR3 sequence (DNA): TGTGCCAGCAGTTTTAGGGGCTTGGGGGAGCAGTACTTC. Translated, it gives CASSFRGLGEQYF.

The chain combines TRBV19 with TRBJ1-2; the match to TRBD1 covers 9 bases. Germline V gene lookup returns CDR1 LNHDA and CDR2 SQIVND (reference sequence). V shed 6 bases and J 14 bases; nucleotides not matched to a gene: 13. This CDR3 region has 13 residues. DNA of the CDR3: TGTGCCAGTAGCATGACAGGGGGAGATGTGAAAACCTTC. Translated, it gives CASSMTGGDVKTF.

In its sample, this clone was seen a few times. This CDR3 is also generated by other DNA sequences in the sample. The V and J genes are TRBV7-9 and TRBJ2-7; unclear D gene. Trimming took off 1 base at V and 2 bases at J, with 3 bases between the two ends. The germline V gene has CDR1 SEHNR and CDR2 FQNEAQ (reference sequence). The CDR3 sequence is 12 residues long. The CDR3 is CASSLDTYEQYF. As DNA, the CDR3 is TGTGCCAGCAGCTTAGACACCTACGAGCAGTACTTC.

The chain is built from TRBV5-1 and TRBJ1-4; the D gene is possibly TRBD1 (5 bases). Germline V gene sequence: CDR1 SGHRS, CDR2 YFSETQ. This CDR3 region has 16 residues. V gave up 0 bases and J gave up 0 bases, with 9 bases separating them. The CDR3 spells CASSLVVGATNEKLFF. The CDR3 bases are TGCGCCAGCAGCTTGGTTGTGGGGGCAACTAATGAAAAACTGTTTTTT.

The chain combines TRBV2 with TRBJ1-5, with 7 bases aligning to TRBD1. The ends lost 6 bases at V and 0 bases at J; junction bases unmatched: 5. Germline CDR1 is SNHLY and CDR2 is FYNNEI. CDR3 length: 15 residues. The CDR3 coding sequence is TGTGCCAGCAGGATAGGACAGGCTAGCAATCAGCCCCAGCATTTT. It yields the protein CASRIGQASNQPQHF.